This T cell receptor (beta chain) was documented in a study of shared clonotypes between healthy human individuals. V was trimmed by 5 bases and J by 6 bases, leaving 11 bases between them. Germline-derived CDR1 and CDR2 are SGHNT and YENEEA. The CDR3 loop spans 12 amino acids. A few counts support this clone. Clones were read by immunoSEQ multiplex PCR, and TCRdb kept only the in-frame ones, dropping some. This sample has 600,000 to 700,000 clones; around four fifths occur once, and the top ten carry 1.5% to 2%. The sequence was obtained from a woman aged 25 to 39 in good health. The sample was memory CD4+ T cells sorted from blood. Subset: CD45RA-negative fraction. The chain has TRBV11-3 and TRBJ2-7; D unresolved. This CDR3 reads CASSVTDGEQYF. Written as DNA, the CDR3 is TGTGCCAGCAGCGTCACCGACGGCGAGCAGTACTTC.